This TCR beta chain was recovered during a study of monozygotic twins with inflammatory bowel disease. Whole-study findings and limits: Immunosuppressive treatments differing between patients may have added repertoire variability. Nothing supported a single strong signal or clonotype that was associated with IBD.

This CDR3 region has 15 residues. Germline-derived CDR1 and CDR2 are DFQATT and SNEGSKA (reference sequence). Turning to this clonotype: The antigen remains undetermined.

With the 5' RACE reads reprocessed, TCRdb shows one record per CDR3 protein and no DNA. The specimen's table records more than 300,000 distinct CDR3 sequences. Collection of an approximately 2.5 ml blood sample took place per donor. The TCR sequence derives from a human donor with ulcerative colitis or Crohn's disease, or a healthy co-twin of an affected twin (not recorded which). The sequenced sample consisted of blood. The chain links TRBV20-1 to TRBJ2-3; TCRdb outputs TRBD2, but without DNA this stays unchecked. CDR3 region: CSANSGLAGGGTQYF.